These 24 T cell receptor beta chains were sequenced from one sample in a study of T cell repertoires in cytomegalovirus infection. From the reads, TCRdb called clonotypes with MiXCR, one entry per CDR3 protein. Of about 740,000 distinct CDR3 sequences detected, 35% to 45% appear once; the ten largest clones hold around 2.8%. What was sequenced was PBMCs. Source of these receptors: a human donor in good health (CMV status not recorded). Some clones in this sample may be carry-over from other donors' samples.

This clonotype is a singleton in its sample. The genes are TRBV29-1 and TRBJ2-7; no reliable D call. The CDR3 has 11 amino acids. Germline V gene sequence: CDR1 SQVTM, CDR2 ANQGSEA. Trimming took 0 bases from V and 9 from J, leaving 9 bases between them. The CDR3 DNA is TGCAGCGTTGAAGATGGGAATCTGCAGTACTTC. The encoded protein is CSVEDGNLQYF.

A note on this clonotype: Since no conserved phenylalanine or tryptophan closes the CDR3, a read error is the likely cause. Because the CDR3's place on the DNA is in doubt, the DNA is left out and the CDR3 is given as listed by TCRdb. The J gene is TRBJ1-2, the V gene TRBV4-1; the D call in the table, TRBD1, was not verified against the DNA. The CDR3 extends over 17 residues, inclusive of both ends. Looked up from germline, CDR1 is MGHRA and CDR2 is YSYEKL. The CDR3 here is CASSRGGTTTGSFGYRC.

This clonotype showed up many times. This chain connects TRBV6-5 to TRBJ1-1, with unresolved D. CDR1 and CDR2 (germline): MNHEY, SVGAGI. Trimming removed 2 bases from V and 7 bases from J, with 20 bases in between. The CDR3 covers 16 residues. CDR3 bases: TGTGCCAGCAGTTACGTTCCGGGTGCGGGAGGGAGTGAAGCTTTCTTT. It codes for CASSYVPGAGGSEAFF.

The sample holds many counts of this clonotype. The V call is TRBV28, the J call TRBJ1-2; 7 nucleotides align to TRBD1. With V trimmed by 6 bases and J by 4 bases, 2 bases remained unmatched. This CDR3 is built from 12 residues. Per germline, CDR1 MDHEN and CDR2 SYDVKM. The CDR3 DNA reads as TGTGCCAGCAGGACAGGGCTCTATGGCTACACCTTC. This encodes CASRTGLYGYTF.

V usage is TRBV29-1 and J usage is TRBJ2-1, with D perhaps matching TRBD1 (7 bases). With 6 bases removed from V and 6 bases from J, the gap between germline ends came to 15 bases. Germline CDR1 is SQVTM and CDR2 is ANQGSEA. This CDR3 has 13 residues. CDR3 sequence (DNA): TGCAGCGTCCGCGGGACAGAACCCAATGAGCAGTTCTTC. This translates into CSVRGTEPNEQFF.

The chain carries TRBV6-2 or TRBV6-3 and TRBJ2-1, with D uncertain. Germline lookup yields CDR1 MNHEY and CDR2 SVGEGT. With 6 bases removed from V and 4 bases from J, the gap between germline ends came to 16 bases. There are 15 residues in the CDR3. The chain's CDR3 is CASSGGRTQYNEQFF. Here the CDR3 DNA reads TGTGCCAGCAGCGGTGGTAGGACGCAGTACAATGAGCAGTTCTTC.

Remarks on this clonotype: A much bigger clone sits one base away, suggesting this may be a read error. It is likely a read error, because the conserved phenylalanine at the end of the CDR3 is missing. The chain is built from TRBV6-1 and TRBJ1-5; D may be TRBD1 (6 bases). This CDR3 is 14 amino acids long. CDR1 and CDR2 (germline): MNHNS, SASEGT. Trimming removed 1 base from V and 6 bases from J, with 10 bases in between. The CDR3 region is CASSEEGVRQPQHV. The CDR3 coding sequence is TGTGCCAGCAGTGAAGAGGGGGTTCGTCAGCCCCAGCATGTT.

The sample holds many counts of this clonotype. The chain recombines TRBV7-2 with TRBJ1-6; no clear D. The CDR3 contains 14 residues. Germline CDR1 and CDR2: SGHTA and FQGNSA. Trimming stripped 5 bases from V and 6 bases from J, with 11 bases between. CDR3 coding DNA: TGTGCCAGCAGCCAACAGAAAACTAATTCACCCCTCCACTTT. It yields the protein CASSQQKTNSPLHF.

The sample holds a few counts of this clonotype. The genes are TRBV7-9 and TRBJ2-4; 13 bases are shared with TRBD2. The CDR3 spans 16 residues. Unmatched junction bases numbered 2, after V lost 0 bases and J lost 6 bases. Germline V gives CDR1 SEHNR, CDR2 FQNEAQ (reference sequence). CDR3 coding DNA: TGTGCCAGCAGCTTAGCCACTAGCGGGGGGGGAAACATTCAGTACTTC. Its protein product is CASSLATSGGGNIQYF.

This sequence joins TRBV25-1 and TRBJ1-1; D unclear. The ends were cut back, 8 bases at V and 4 bases at J, with 14 bases in the middle. CDR3 length equals 13 residues. The germline V gene has CDR1 MGHDK and CDR2 SYGVNS. CDR3: CASLRVGSTEAFF. The CDR3 DNA is TGTGCCAGCCTTCGGGTTGGGAGCACTGAAGCTTTCTTT.

This clonotype was seen only a few times. This chain connects TRBV7-2 to TRBJ1-6; D might be TRBD1 (6 bases). Trimming took off 5 bases at V and 6 bases at J, with 14 bases between the two ends. This CDR3 region has 15 residues. Germline lookup yields CDR1 SGHTA and CDR2 FQGNSA. The CDR3 nucleotides read TGTGCCAGCAGCCAGAGACAGGTCCGTAATTCACCCCTCCACTTT. Its protein is CASSQRQVRNSPLHF. The variable domain in full, with the rest retrieved from reference TRBV7-2 and TRBJ1-6, is GAGVSQSPSNKVTEKGKDVELRCDPISGHTALYWYRQSLGQGLEFLIYFQGNSAPDKSGLPSDRFSAERTGGSVSTLTIQRTQQEDSAVYLCASSQRQVRNSPLHFGNGTRLTVT.

The gene calls are TRBV7-9 and TRBJ2-7; perhaps D is TRBD1 or TRBD2 (5 bases each). The CDR3 is made up of 12 amino acids. Germline values: CDR1 SEHNR, CDR2 FQNEAQ (reference sequence). Trimming stripped 4 bases from V and 13 bases from J, with 17 bases between. The CDR3 DNA follows: TGTGCCAGCAGCTCTCTGGGACCGCCCGGTTACTTC. Translated, it gives CASSSLGPPGYF. The full variable domain, with the rest looked up from reference TRBV7-9 and TRBJ2-7, is DTGVSQNPRHKITKRGQNVTFRCDPISEHNRLYWYRQTLGQGPEFLTYFQNEAQLEKSRLLSDRFSAERPKGSFSTLEIQRTEQGDSAMYLCASSSLGPPGYFGPGTRLTVT.

The table lists this clonotype with a count of one. A read error may account for a junction end that differs from germline. The chain couples TRBV27 to TRBJ2-1; D possibly corresponds to TRBD1 (6 bases). The CDR3 loop spans 18 amino acids. Germline V gene sequence: CDR1 MNHEY, CDR2 SMNVEV (reference sequence). The DNA of the CDR3 is TGTGCCAGCAGTTTAGGGGGCCCCTACGGGGAAGGGCTCAATGAGCCGTTCTTC. Its protein is CASSLGGPYGEGLNEPFF.

As concerns this clonotype: This may be a read error: a much more frequent sequence differs by one nucleotide. This chain connects TRBV7-2 to TRBJ1-2; perhaps TRBD1 as D (6 bases). This CDR3 has 12 residues. CDR1 and CDR2 from the germline V gene are SGHTA and FQGNSA. The CDR3 DNA is TGTGCCATCAGCTCTAGACAGGCTGGCTACACCTTC. Its translation is CAISSRQAGYTF.

Only a few counts were recorded for this clonotype. The V and J genes are TRBV5-6 and TRBJ2-7; D is perhaps TRBD1 (5 bases). This CDR3 contains 14 residues. Between the trimmed V and J ends, which lost 4 bases and 6 bases, there was a span of 17 bases. Germline V gene data show CDR1 as SGHDT and CDR2 as YYEEEE. CDR3 region: CASSTRGFPSEQYF. In nucleotides, the CDR3 is TGTGCCAGCAGCACAAGGGGTTTTCCTTCCGAGCAGTACTTC.

On this clonotype: The CDR3 does not close with the conserved phenylalanine or tryptophan, likely indicating a read error. The V gene is TRBV19, the J gene TRBJ2-5; 9 bases line up with TRBD1. The CDR3 extends over 13 amino acids. The V gene's germline CDR1 is LNHDA and CDR2 SQIVND (reference sequence). V shed 11 bases and J 4 bases; nucleotides not matched to a gene: 8. The CDR3 region has the DNA TGTGCCGGGGGGACAGGGAGCGGAGAGACCCAGTACTCC. It encodes CAGGTGSGETQYS.

This clonotype was observed a handful of times. The rearrangement uses TRBV7-9 and TRBJ2-1; TRBD1 aligns across 9 bases. Trimming removed 4 bases from V and 5 bases from J; junction bases left unmatched: 15. Looked up from germline, CDR1 is SEHNR and CDR2 is FQNEAQ (reference sequence). The CDR3 sequence is 18 residues long. CDR3 in DNA: TGTGCCAGCAGCTCCTTAATCCCAACAGGGGGCCGCAACAATGAGCAGTTCTTC. Protein sequence: CASSSLIPTGGRNNEQFF.

The CDR3 reads CAISEFRLTEKLFF. In DNA, the CDR3 is TGTGCCATCAGTGAGTTCCGATTAACGGAAAAACTGTTTTTT. The gene calls are TRBV10-3 and TRBJ1-4; D is unresolved. The CDR3 runs 14 residues. V was pared by 1 base and J by 8 bases, with 11 bases between. Germline V gives CDR1 ENHRY, CDR2 SYGVKD.

This clonotype was recorded many times. The chain recombines TRBV7-9 with TRBJ2-5, with D perhaps matching TRBD2 (5 bases). The V end lost 5 bases, the J end lost 4 bases, and 11 bases lay between the germline ends. Germline V lookup: CDR1 SEHNR, CDR2 FQNEAQ (reference sequence). CDR3 length: 13 amino acids. CDR3 loop: CASSPAGVETQYF. The CDR3 coding sequence is TGTGCCAGCAGCCCAGCCGGGGTAGAGACCCAGTACTTC.

The chain links TRBV11-2 to TRBJ1-1, with unresolved D. Germline V gives CDR1 SGHAT, CDR2 FQNNGV. This CDR3 contains 16 residues. V was shortened by 7 bases and J by 0 bases, with 18 bases between the two germline ends. The CDR3 is CASIIRRGQLNTEAFF. DNA of the CDR3: TGTGCCAGCATCATTAGAAGAGGGCAGTTGAACACTGAAGCTTTCTTT.

This clonotype was seen many times. The chain is built from TRBV7-6 and TRBJ2-2; D is perhaps TRBD2 (7 bases). Trimming took 5 bases from V and 2 from J, leaving 21 bases between them. CDR3 size: 18 residues. From germline, CDR1 is SGHVS and CDR2 FNYEAQ. The CDR3 nucleotides are TGTGCCAGCAGCCCAGGGGTGGGAACTAGCGCAAACACCGGGGAGCTGTTTTTT. Translating it yields CASSPGVGTSANTGELFF.

The V gene is TRBV5-1, the J gene TRBJ2-7, with 7 positions matching TRBD1. Germline CDR1 SGHRS, CDR2 YFSETQ. Trimming removed 0 bases from V and 5 bases from J; junction bases left unmatched: 8. The CDR3 extends over 15 amino acids. In nucleotides, the CDR3 is TGCGCCAGCAGCTTGGCCAGACAGGGAGTTCACGAGCAGTACTTC. Amino acid sequence: CASSLARQGVHEQYF.

A few counts support this clonotype. The chain is built from TRBV4-1 and TRBJ1-1; D is uncertain. Trimming stripped 0 bases from V and 7 bases from J, with 15 bases between. Germline values: CDR1 MGHRA, CDR2 YSYEKL. The CDR3 length is 15 residues. CDR3 in amino acids: CASSQDYSGRYEAFF. DNA of the CDR3: TGCGCCAGCAGCCAAGATTACTCCGGGAGGTATGAAGCTTTCTTT.

V gene TRBV20-1 combines with J gene TRBJ2-7; TRBD1 or TRBD2 may be the D gene (6 bases each). This CDR3 is built from 13 residues. Germline V gene data show CDR1 as DFQATT and CDR2 as SNEGSKA (reference sequence). The CDR3 is CSARGESRYEQYF. DNA of the CDR3: TGCAGCGCAAGGGGGGAGTCCCGCTACGAGCAGTACTTC.